This T cell receptor (beta chain) was found in a study of T cell responses to AZD1222 COVID-19 vaccine. Study overall: Timing groups of about 4 and about 12 weeks for second doses were pooled. Overall study results and limits: Donor demographics were predominantly white British with a female majority; clonal diversity may be underestimated.

TCRdb's table, derived via immunoSEQ multiplex PCR, lists solely in-frame clones and lacks some. The profile shows 97,000 or so clones, 84% of them singletons. As for this clone: Its antigen is not known.

CDR3 length: 13 residues. From germline, CDR1 is MNHEY and CDR2 SVGAGI. Trimming removed 8 bases at V and 6 bases at J, with 13 bases between. This receptor was taken from an adult in good health. This rearrangement joins TRBV6-5 to TRBJ1-4; D gene ambiguous. This material consisted of peripheral blood, taken on day 0 of AZD1222 vaccination. The DNA for the CDR3 is TGTGCCAGCCAGCGGCCGTTCGATGAAAAACTGTTTTTT. Its translation is CASQRPFDEKLFF.